This TCR beta chain emerged from a study of shared clonotypes between healthy human individuals (dated by TCRdb to the early 2020s). In the study overall: Three men and a couple of women, aged 18 to 49 years, made up the cohort. The study deeply sequenced blood TCR repertoires of about 5 healthy adults to estimate repertoire size and the extent of clonotype sharing between individuals. Libraries were prepared and TCR repertoires were sequenced by different laboratories using diverse techniques, in order to increase sequencing depth and limit assay-specific biases. Each donor's leukapheresis produced roughly between about 0.85 and 10 billion PBMCs. Results the study describes overall, beyond this receptor: Sampling was restricted to blood, and TCR repertoires in tissue are likely to differ from TCR repertoires in blood. The genetic and exposure-history diversity represented was limited by the small number of donors. Based on pairwise subsampling, the degree of clonotype sharing among donors was expected to be affected by sequencing depth.

Donors were healthy HIV-negative adults with no recently reported acute infections or vaccinations. Only Caucasian adults living in Nashville, Tennessee, USA were represented among the donors. In the unsorted samples, tens of millions of PBMCs were counted, and genomic DNA was extracted using the QIAamp DNA Blood Mini kit. Blood was collected by leukapheresis, and PBMCs were isolated by Ficoll-Histopaque density gradient centrifugation and then cryopreserved in liquid nitrogen vapor phase. CDR1 MNHEY and CDR2 SMNVEV were looked up in the germline V gene (reference sequence). CDR3 length: 15 amino acids, cysteine to phenylalanine. Just the 45-base CDR3 DNA is kept, in frame starting at base 1. Germline trimming: 4 bases from V, 4 bases from J; junction bases outside gene matches: 5. In regard to this clone: The target of this receptor is not known. No qualities accompany the bases; no much larger clone lies one base away.

Using the deep immunoSEQ assay, multiplex PCR amplified TCR CDR3 regions from genomic DNA. For each cell subset, the extracted genomic DNA was distributed evenly across all wells of several immunoSEQ 96-well plates, and each plate served as one replicate. For unsorted PBMC, 250 to 350 ng genomic DNA, equal to approximately 30,000 T cell genomes, was loaded into each replicate PCR. Ten immunoSEQ deep assay plates were used to sequence unsorted PBMC genomic DNA. Purified libraries were quantified with a Qubit 3.0 fluorometer, sized on a Bioanalyzer 2100, and re-quantified with the KAPA Library Quantification kit. Every immunoSEQ 96-well plate was sequenced on a dedicated single-read 150-cycle Illumina NextSeq 550 flow cell. Per the original workflow: Because the immunoSEQ output included only junctional sequences and no quality scores, the filtering could not be the same as the filtering used for full-length reads. Sequences were annotated with PyIR, a Python wrapper for IgBLAST v1.9, and V/J genes and CDR3 were assigned using IMGT germline references. Reads were removed for weak V/J assignments (E-value above 1e-6), missing CDR3, stop codons, out-of-frame junctions, or ambiguous translated residues. V3J clonotypes were defined as sequences sharing an identical inferred V gene, J gene, and CDR3 amino acid sequence. To compute the percentage overlap between repertoires, the number of shared unique clonotypes was divided by the size of the smaller repertoire. Richness of each repertoire was evaluated using RTK rarefaction, the Chao1 estimator, and Recon v2.1 estimates of unobserved clonotypes. The immuneACCESS repertoire file appears here via TCRdb, limited to in-frame rearrangements. These files lack a portion of the clones; in checked studies, under half of the deficit traces to unresolved V genes, and the cause of the others is not known. The V and J calls and clone size come from that table; D and trimming were worked out from the DNA. The sample data list some 470,000 clones, and 75% to 85% of these were observed just once. In total, the top ten clones hold under 15% of the sample.

The sample was PBMCs. The chain is assembled from TRBV27 and TRBJ1-5; 9 bases in the junction line up with TRBD1. The source is a woman aged 40 to 50 in good health. Some clones in this sample may be carry-over from other donors' samples. The base sequence is TGTGCCAGCAGTTCACACGGGACAGGGAATCAGCCCCAGCATTTT. Translated, this gives CASSSHGTGNQPQHF.